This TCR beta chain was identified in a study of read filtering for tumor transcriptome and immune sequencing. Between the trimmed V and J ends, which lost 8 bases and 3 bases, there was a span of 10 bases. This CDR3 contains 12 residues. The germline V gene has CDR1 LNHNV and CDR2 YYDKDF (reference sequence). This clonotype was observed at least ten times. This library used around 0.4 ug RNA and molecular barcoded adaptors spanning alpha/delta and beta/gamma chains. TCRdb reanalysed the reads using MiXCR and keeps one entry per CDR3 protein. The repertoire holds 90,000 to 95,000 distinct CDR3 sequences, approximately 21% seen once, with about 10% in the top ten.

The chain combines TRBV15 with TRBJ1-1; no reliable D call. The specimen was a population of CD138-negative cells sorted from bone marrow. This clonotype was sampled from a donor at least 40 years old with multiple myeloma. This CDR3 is CATGPGYTEAFF. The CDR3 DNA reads TGTGCCACCGGGCCTGGTTACACTGAAGCTTTCTTT.